The rows below give T cell receptor beta chains drawn from one sample of a study of T cell responses to AZD1222 COVID-19 vaccine. Using immunoSEQ multiplex PCR, the repertoire was profiled, and TCRdb retains in-frame clones only, with some absent. The repertoire holds roughly 170,000 clones, with around 90% as singletons. Specimen: peripheral blood, collected on day 0 of AZD1222 vaccination. These receptors all stem from an adult in good health. Each CDR3 is given with its conserved first and last residue. The order of the fields is D gene, clone size, J gene, V gene, CDR3 DNA, CDR3 protein. The D gene is left open where the match is weak. The listing skips clone size in some rows; elsewhere it reads once, few, many or a size class.

-,-,TRBJ2-7,TRBV20-1,TGCAGTGCTAGTTATAGGGTGAAATACGAGCAGTACTTC,CSASYRVKYEQYF
-,-,TRBJ2-1,TRBV23-1,TGCGCCAGCAGTCAATCTGTCATGGGGGCGGACTCCTACAATGAGCAGTTCTTC,CASSQSVMGADSYNEQFF
-,-,TRBJ2-5,TRBV19,TGTGCCAGTAGTATAGTAGTAGCGATGGGCCAAGAGACCCAGTACTTC,CASSIVVAMGQETQYF
TRBD1,-,TRBJ1-4,TRBV2,TGTGCCAGAGGACAGGGGAAGGGAAAACTGTTTTTT,CARGQGKGKLFF
-,-,TRBJ1-5,TRBV7-8,TGTGCCAGCAGCCACGGGTTAATTGGTCAGCCCCAGCATTTT,CASSHGLIGQPQHF
TRBD1,-,TRBJ2-7,TRBV15,TGTGCCACCAGCAGCCTAGGGACAGGTCAAAGGTACGAGCAGTACTTC,CATSSLGTGQRYEQYF
-,-,TRBJ1-2,TRBV6-5,TGTGCCAGCAGTTATCAAGCCGGATACTATGGCTACACCTTC,CASSYQAGYYGYTF
-,-,TRBJ2-7,TRBV6-6,TGTGCCAGCGCCGAACGATCCCCGGGATGGGGCTACGAGCAGTACTTC,CASAERSPGWGYEQYF
TRBD2,-,TRBJ2-1,TRBV5-1,TGCGCCAGCAGCCTGGGGCGGACTAGCCCCAATGAGCAGTTCTTC,CASSLGRTSPNEQFF
-,-,TRBJ1-1,TRBV4-1,TGCGCCAGCAGCCAGGCTGGGGCGAGGGCTTTCTTT,CASSQAGARAFF
-,-,TRBJ2-3,TRBV7-6,TGTGCCACCGTCGGAGAGCTTCAGGGTTACACATCAGATACGCAGTATTTT,CATVGELQGYTSDTQYF
-,few,TRBJ1-2,TRBV3-1/TRBV3-2,TGTGCCAGCAGCCAAGGATCGTTACCCTATGGCTACACCTTC,CASSQGSLPYGYTF
TRBD1,few,TRBJ1-5,TRBV24-1,TGTGCCACCAGTGATCGGGACAGGGGGGGTCAGCCCCAGCATTTT,CATSDRDRGGQPQHF
-,-,TRBJ2-1,TRBV5-8,TGTGCCAGCAGCTTTGTCAATGAGCAGTTCTTC,CASSFVNEQFF
-,-,TRBJ1-2,TRBV20-1,TGCAGTGCTATGGGGGGTTATGGCTACACCTTC,CSAMGGYGYTF
-,-,TRBJ2-7,TRBV28,TGTGCCAGCAGTCTAACGGCGGCAGGTCTCAATTACGAGCAGTACTTC,CASSLTAAGLNYEQYF